The present T cell receptor beta chain was sequenced within a study of T cell repertoires in ileal Crohn's disease. TCRdb keeps only in-frame clones here, not all; method: immunoSEQ multiplex PCR. The table includes some 10,000 clones, about four fifths detected once. V lost 6 bases and J lost 3, with 12 bases in between. In germline, CDR1 is MNHEY, CDR2 SVGAGI. The CDR3 runs to 13 residues. The time point here: neoterminal ileum biopsy at postoperative endoscopy, about 6 months after surgery. This clone was observed a single time. The sequencing sample was made of ileal tissue. This clonotype was obtained from an adult with Crohn's disease. This chain joins TRBV6-5 and TRBJ2-7; D is undetermined. The CDR3 is CASRPPSDYEQYF. CDR3 nucleotides: TGTGCCAGCAGACCTCCAAGCGACTACGAGCAGTACTTC.